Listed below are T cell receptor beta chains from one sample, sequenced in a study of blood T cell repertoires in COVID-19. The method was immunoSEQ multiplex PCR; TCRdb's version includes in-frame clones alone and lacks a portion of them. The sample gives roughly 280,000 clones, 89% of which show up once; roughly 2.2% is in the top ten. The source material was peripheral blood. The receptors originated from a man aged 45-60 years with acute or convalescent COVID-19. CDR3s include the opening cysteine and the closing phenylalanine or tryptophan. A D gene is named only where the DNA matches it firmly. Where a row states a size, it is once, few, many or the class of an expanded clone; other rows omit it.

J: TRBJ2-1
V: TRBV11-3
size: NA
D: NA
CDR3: CASSPSKGHEQFF
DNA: TGTGCCAGCAGCCCAAGCAAGGGGCATGAGCAGTTCTTC

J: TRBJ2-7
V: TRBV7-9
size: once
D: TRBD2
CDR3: CASSREGSSSYEQYF
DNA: TGTGCCAGCAGTCGGGAGGGATCCAGCTCCTACGAGCAGTACTTC

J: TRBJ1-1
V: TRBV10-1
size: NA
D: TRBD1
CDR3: CASSPRWTGVAEAFF
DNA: TGCGCCAGCAGCCCCCGATGGACAGGGGTCGCTGAAGCTTTCTTT

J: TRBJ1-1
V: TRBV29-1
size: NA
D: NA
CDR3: CSVEPGSGAFF
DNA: TGCAGCGTTGAACCGGGGTCAGGAGCTTTCTTT

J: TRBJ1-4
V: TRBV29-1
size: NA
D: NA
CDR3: CSVEREKLFF
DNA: TGCAGCGTTGAGCGAGAAAAACTGTTTTTT

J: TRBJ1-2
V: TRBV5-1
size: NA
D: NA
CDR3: CATRQIQGDHGYTF
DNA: TGCGCCACCCGACAAATACAGGGTGATCATGGCTACACCTTC

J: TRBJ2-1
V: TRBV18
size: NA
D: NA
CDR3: CASSPSADGLQLGEQFF
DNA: TGTGCCAGCTCACCGTCAGCCGATGGCTTACAGTTGGGTGAGCAGTTCTTC

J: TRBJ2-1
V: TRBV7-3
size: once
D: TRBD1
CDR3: CASSEPRDRRSNEQFF
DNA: TGTGCCAGCAGCGAACCTCGGGACAGAAGATCCAATGAGCAGTTCTTC

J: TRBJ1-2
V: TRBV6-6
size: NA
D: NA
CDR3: CASSYREGGYTF
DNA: TGTGCCAGCAGTTACAGGGAGGGGGGCTACACCTTC

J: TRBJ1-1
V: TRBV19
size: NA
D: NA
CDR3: CATKTALNTEAFF
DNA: TGTGCCACTAAGACAGCCCTGAACACTGAAGCTTTCTTT

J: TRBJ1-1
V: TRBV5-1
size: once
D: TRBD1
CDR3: CASSLGTGAVRTEAFF
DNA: TGCGCCAGCAGCCTCGGGACAGGGGCTGTGCGTACTGAAGCTTTCTTT

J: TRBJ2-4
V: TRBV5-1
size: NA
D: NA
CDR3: CASSLVSGDIQYF
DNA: TGCGCCAGCAGCTTGGTATCAGGCGACATTCAGTACTTC

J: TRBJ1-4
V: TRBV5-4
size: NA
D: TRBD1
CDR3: CASSLGQGDEKLFF
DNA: TGTGCCAGCAGCTTGGGACAGGGGGATGAAAAACTGTTTTTT

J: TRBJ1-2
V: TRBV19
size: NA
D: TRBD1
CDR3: CASSITGGGNGYTF
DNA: TGTGCCAGTAGTATCACAGGGGGCGGGAATGGCTACACCTTC

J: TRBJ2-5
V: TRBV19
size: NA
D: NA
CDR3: CASSIGDMGETQYF
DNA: TGTGCCAGTAGTATTGGTGACATGGGAGAGACCCAGTACTTC

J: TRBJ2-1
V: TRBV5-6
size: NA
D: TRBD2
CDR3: CASSSGLAGYKQFF
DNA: TGTGCCAGCAGCTCCGGACTAGCGGGGTACAAGCAGTTCTTC

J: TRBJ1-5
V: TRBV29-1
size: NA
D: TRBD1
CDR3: CSVATGVNQPQHF
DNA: TGCAGCGTGGCAACAGGGGTAAATCAGCCCCAGCATTTT

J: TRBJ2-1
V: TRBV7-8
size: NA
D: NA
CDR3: CASSVRSEYNEQFF
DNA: TGTGCCAGCAGCGTTAGGTCGGAGTACAATGAGCAGTTCTTC

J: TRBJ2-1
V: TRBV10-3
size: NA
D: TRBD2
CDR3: CAISTSGSYNEQFF
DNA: TGTGCCATCAGCACTAGCGGCTCCTACAATGAGCAGTTCTTC

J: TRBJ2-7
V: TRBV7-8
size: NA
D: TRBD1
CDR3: CASSLKDRGEHEQYF
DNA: TGTGCCAGCAGCTTGAAGGACAGGGGTGAACACGAGCAGTACTTC

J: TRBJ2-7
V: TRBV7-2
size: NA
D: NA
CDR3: CASTLTRGTVNYEQYF
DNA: TGTGCCAGCACCCTAACACGCGGGACAGTTAACTACGAGCAGTACTTC

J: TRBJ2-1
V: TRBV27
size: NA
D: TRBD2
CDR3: CASSSPSGGTNEQFF
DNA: TGTGCCAGCAGTTCTCCTAGCGGGGGAACCAATGAGCAGTTCTTC

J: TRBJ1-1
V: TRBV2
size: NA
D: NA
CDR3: CASSEFTGTEAFF
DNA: TGTGCCAGCAGTGAGTTCACAGGCACTGAAGCTTTCTTT

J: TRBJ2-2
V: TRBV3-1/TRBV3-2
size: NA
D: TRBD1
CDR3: CASSQPRDRGLPIVGELFF
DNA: TGTGCCAGCAGCCAGCCCCGGGACAGGGGTTTACCGATAGTCGGGGAGCTGTTTTTT

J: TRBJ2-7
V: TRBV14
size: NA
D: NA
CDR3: CASSQDRGGSWIYEQYF
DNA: TGTGCCAGCAGCCAAGACAGGGGCGGCAGTTGGATATACGAGCAGTACTTC

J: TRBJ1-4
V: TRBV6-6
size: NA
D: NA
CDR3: CASSRQVVPTNEKLFF
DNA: TGTGCCAGCAGTCGACAGGTTGTGCCAACTAATGAAAAACTGTTTTTT

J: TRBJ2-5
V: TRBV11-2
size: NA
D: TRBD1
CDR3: CASSYDRAETQYF
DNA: TGTGCCAGCAGCTATGACAGGGCAGAGACCCAGTACTTC

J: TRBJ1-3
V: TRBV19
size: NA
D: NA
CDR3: CASSKPGTSSGNTIYF
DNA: TGTGCCAGTAGCAAACCCGGGACAAGCTCTGGAAACACCATATATTTT

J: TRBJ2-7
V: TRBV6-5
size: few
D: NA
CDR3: CASSPTGSYEQYF
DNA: TGTGCCAGCAGCCCGACAGGCTCCTACGAGCAGTACTTC

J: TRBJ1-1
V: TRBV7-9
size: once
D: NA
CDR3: CASSLGGPEAFF
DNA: TGTGCCAGCAGCTTAGGAGGTCCTGAAGCTTTCTTT

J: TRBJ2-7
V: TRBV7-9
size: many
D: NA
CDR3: CASSLNFYEQYF
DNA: TGTGCCAGCAGCCTAAATTTCTACGAGCAGTACTTC

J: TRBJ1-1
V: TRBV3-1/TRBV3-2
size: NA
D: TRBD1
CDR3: CASSQASGQPPFF
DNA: TGTGCCAGCAGCCAAGCCTCGGGACAGCCGCCTTTCTTT

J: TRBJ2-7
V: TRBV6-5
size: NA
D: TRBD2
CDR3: CAVRGGPSYEQYF
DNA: TGTGCCGTTCGGGGGGGCCCCTCCTACGAGCAGTACTTC

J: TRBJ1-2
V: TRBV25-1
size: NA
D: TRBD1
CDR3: CAVQDRFNYGYTF
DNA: TGTGCCGTCCAGGACAGGTTTAACTATGGCTACACCTTC

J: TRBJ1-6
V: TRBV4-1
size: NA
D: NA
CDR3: CASSWEGRKRSSPLHF
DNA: TGCGCCAGCAGCTGGGAGGGGAGAAAACGGTCATCACCCCTCCACTTT

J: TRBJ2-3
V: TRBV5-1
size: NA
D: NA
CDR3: CASSRSQIGDTDTQYF
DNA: TGCGCCAGCAGCAGAAGCCAAATCGGGGACACAGATACGCAGTATTTT

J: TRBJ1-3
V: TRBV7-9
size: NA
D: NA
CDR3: CASSLGGSASGNTIYF
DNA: TGTGCCAGCAGCTTAGGAGGCAGCGCCTCTGGAAACACCATATATTTT

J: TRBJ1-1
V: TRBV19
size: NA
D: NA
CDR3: CASSITRRNTEAFF
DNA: TGTGCCAGTAGTATAACCAGGCGGAACACTGAAGCTTTCTTT

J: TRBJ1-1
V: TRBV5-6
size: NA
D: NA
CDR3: CASSLGAQGNTEAFF
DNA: TGTGCCAGCAGCTTGGGTGCACAGGGGAACACTGAAGCTTTCTTT

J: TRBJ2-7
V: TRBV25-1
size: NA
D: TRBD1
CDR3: CASSEPGTGAYEQYF
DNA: TGTGCCAGCAGTGAGCCCGGGACAGGAGCCTACGAGCAGTACTTC

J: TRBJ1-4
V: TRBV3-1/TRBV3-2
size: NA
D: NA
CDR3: CASSQERRGLDEKLFF
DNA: TGTGCCAGCAGCCAAGAAAGGAGGGGACTGGATGAAAAACTGTTTTTT

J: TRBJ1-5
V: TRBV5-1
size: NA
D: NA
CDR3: CASSLGGNNQPQHF
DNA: TGCGCCAGCAGCTTAGGGGGAAATAACCAGCCCCAGCATTTT

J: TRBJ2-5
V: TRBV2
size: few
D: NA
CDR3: CASSQDTRQETQYF
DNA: TGTGCCAGCAGCCAGGACACTCGACAAGAGACCCAGTACTTC

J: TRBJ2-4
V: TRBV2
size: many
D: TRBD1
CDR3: CASTYLGEKIRQGGKNIQYF
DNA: TGTGCCAGCACCTATTTGGGAGAAAAAATCCGACAGGGCGGCAAAAACATTCAGTACTTC

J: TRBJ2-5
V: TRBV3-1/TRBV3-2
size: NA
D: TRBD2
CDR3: CASSQGGQETQYF
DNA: TGTGCCAGCAGCCAGGGAGGGCAAGAGACCCAGTACTTC

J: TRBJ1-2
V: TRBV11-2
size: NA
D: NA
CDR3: CASSPTEYGYTF
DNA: TGTGCCAGCAGCCCGACAGAGTATGGCTACACCTTC

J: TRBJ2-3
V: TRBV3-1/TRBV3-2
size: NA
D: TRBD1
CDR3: CASSQAPRGWDTQYF
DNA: TGTGCCAGCAGCCAAGCCCCCAGGGGGTGGGATACGCAGTATTTT

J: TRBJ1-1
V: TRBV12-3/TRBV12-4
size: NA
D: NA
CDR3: CASTFRADTEAFF
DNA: TGTGCCAGCACCTTCCGTGCGGACACTGAAGCTTTCTTT

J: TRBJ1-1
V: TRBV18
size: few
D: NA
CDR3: CASSQKQVPPEAFF
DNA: TGTGCCAGCTCTCAAAAACAGGTTCCCCCTGAAGCTTTCTTT

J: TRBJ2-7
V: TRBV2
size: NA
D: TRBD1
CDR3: CASSLPAGGDYEQYF
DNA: TGTGCCAGCAGTCTTCCGGCAGGGGGAGACTACGAGCAGTACTTC

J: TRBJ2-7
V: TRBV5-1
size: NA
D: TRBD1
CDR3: CASSSDREITYEQYF
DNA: TGCGCCAGCAGCTCTGACAGGGAAATAACCTACGAGCAGTACTTC

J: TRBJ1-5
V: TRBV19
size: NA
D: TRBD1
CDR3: CASRDGQGGQPQHF
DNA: TGTGCCAGTAGGGACGGACAGGGGGGTCAGCCCCAGCATTTT

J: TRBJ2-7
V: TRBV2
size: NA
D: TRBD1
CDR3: CASSGLKDRGSSYEQYF
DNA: TGTGCCAGCAGTGGTCTTAAGGACAGGGGTTCCTCCTACGAGCAGTACTTC

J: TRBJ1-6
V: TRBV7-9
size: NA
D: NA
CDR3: CASSLGPGPVSPLHF
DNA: TGTGCCAGCAGCTTAGGACCAGGGCCTGTTTCACCCCTCCACTTT